This entry features one TCR beta chain sequence. Its antigen is still unknown. This CDR3 has 15 amino acids. V lost 0 bases, J lost 6 bases, and 15 bases lay in between. Looked up from germline, CDR1 is MNHEY and CDR2 is SVGAGI. Vbeta (60) and Jbeta (13) primers were used in the PCR. Assay used: immunoSEQ multiplex PCR; TCRdb lists only in-frame clones, some missing. The sample lists about 150,000 clones, around 82% occurring once. This entry belongs to a study of cytomegalovirus exposure and HLA in healthy donors. Notes on the study in general: There were some 150 TCR beta chains listed as cytomegalovirus-associated. Later analysis revealed greater clonal expansion in HLA-associated TCR beta chains than in equally common others. HLA-A and HLA-B allele assignments for most subjects were reportedly predicted accurately using TCR beta sequences.

The chain employs TRBV6-5 and TRBJ2-7; tentatively, D is TRBD1 (5 bases). Sequences were obtained from PBMCs. The clonotype originates from a woman in her forties or fifties in good health and CMV-seropositive. The CDR3 DNA is TGTGCCAGCAGTTACTCTCAGGGTCACGCAAGCGAGCAGTACTTC. Amino acid sequence: CASSYSQGHASEQYF.